The 23 T cell receptor beta chains below all came from one sample that was sequenced in a study of beta chain features in type 1 diabetes. Regarding the study as a whole: There was a moderate but significant shortening of TCRB CDR3s in all four CD4+ subsets of Type 1 diabetes patients.

Every isolated RNA sample was fully reverse transcribed, so sequencing captured expressed TCRB transcripts. The repertoire was sequenced with immunoSEQ multiplex PCR; TCRdb's copy has only in-frame clones and lacks some. The sample lists over 600,000 clones, 9.5% to 15% occurring once. No antigen has been identified for these receptors. The sample comprised naive CD4+ T cells from blood. These receptors were obtained from a young man with type 1 diabetes.

The rearrangement uses TRBV25-1 and TRBJ1-6, with 8 bases aligning to TRBD1. Losses at the gene ends were 4 bases for V and 1 base for J; bases not matched to a gene: 0. CDR1 is MGHDK, CDR2 SYGVNS, per germline. The CDR3 totals 15 residues. The CDR3 sequence: CASSGTGSYNSPLHF. The CDR3 DNA sequence: TGTGCCAGCAGTGGGACAGGGTCCTATAATTCACCCCTCCACTTT.

This clone was seen more than once but under ten times. V usage is TRBV7-2 and J usage is TRBJ2-4, with 7 bases identical to TRBD1. CDR3 length equals 16 residues. CDR1 is SGHTA and CDR2 is FQGNSA in the germline V gene. V was clipped by 3 bases and J by 4 bases; unmatched bases: 9. CDR3 coding DNA: TGTGCCAGCAGCTTCAACCGTAGGGGGCTTAAAAACATTCAGTACTTC. Its translation is CASSFNRRGLKNIQYF.

The rearrangement links TRBV6-1 to TRBJ1-2; tentatively, D is TRBD1 (5 bases). CDR1 and CDR2 (germline): MNHNS, SASEGT. Trimming removed 5 bases at V and 4 bases at J, with 17 bases between. The CDR3 totals 15 residues. CDR3 loop: CASSPGGGSRYGYTF. Written as DNA, the CDR3 is TGTGCCAGCAGTCCCGGTGGGGGGAGCCGCTATGGCTACACCTTC.

The chain combines TRBV11-2 with TRBJ2-1, with 8 positions matching TRBD2. The CDR3 runs to 13 residues. The germline V gene has CDR1 SGHAT and CDR2 FQNNGV. Trimming cost V 4 bases and J 15 bases; bases outside gene matches: 11. Here the CDR3 DNA reads TGTGCCAGCAGCTACCCAGTAACTAGCGGTCCGTTCTTC. Translation gives CASSYPVTSGPFF.

V is TRBV7-3 and J is TRBJ2-2, with TRBD1 matching over 8 bases. Germline CDR1 reads SGHTA; CDR2 reads FQGTGA. After removal of 5 bases from V and 6 bases from J, the junction contained 11 bases not matched to a gene. This CDR3 contains 16 residues. CDR3 region: CASSTHSGGPPGELFF. DNA of the CDR3: TGTGCCAGCAGCACACACTCAGGGGGCCCCCCCGGGGAGCTGTTTTTT.

Only a few counts were recorded for this clone. The J gene is TRBJ2-3, the V gene TRBV7-8; 7 bases are shared with TRBD1. From germline, CDR1 is SGHVS and CDR2 FQNEAQ. CDR3 length: 15 residues. After removal of 1 base from V and 8 bases from J, the junction contained 9 bases not matched to a gene. The CDR3 DNA sequence: TGTGCCAGCAGCTTAGTTTCCTCGGGACAGTCTACGCAGTATTTT. This gives the protein CASSLVSSGQSTQYF.

This clone was seen more than once but under ten times. The gene calls are TRBV6-6 and TRBJ2-3, with TRBD1 as a possible D gene (5 bases). Germline CDR1 and CDR2: MNHNY and SVGAGI (reference sequence). V gave up 6 bases and J gave up 6 bases, with 10 bases separating them. The CDR3 totals 12 residues. The DNA for the CDR3 is TGTGCCAGCAGGGGGCCAACGGATACGCAGTATTTT. This codes for CASRGPTDTQYF.

The chain recombines TRBV18 with TRBJ2-5, with 12 bases matching TRBD1. Germline lookup yields CDR1 KGHSH and CDR2 LQKENI. Trimming took 3 bases from V and 5 from J; bases not matched to a gene: 4. CDR3 size: 15 residues. The CDR3 loop reads CASSPGTGGLETQYF. CDR3 nucleotides: TGTGCCAGCTCACCGGGGACAGGGGGCTTGGAGACCCAGTACTTC.

In its sample, this clone was seen a few times. The chain couples TRBV7-6 to TRBJ2-6; 7 nucleotides line up with TRBD1. J lost 7 bases, V lost 4 bases, and 10 bases had no gene match. The CDR3 runs 16 residues. The germline V gene encodes CDR1 SGHVS and CDR2 FNYEAQ. The CDR3 DNA reads TGTGCCAGCAGCTCCGCAGGGACAGCCCTAGCCAACGTCCTGACTTTC. As protein: CASSSAGTALANVLTF.

The chain is built from TRBV19 and TRBJ1-4; no firm D call. Per the germline V gene, CDR1 is LNHDA and CDR2 is SQIVND (reference sequence). The CDR3 runs to 12 residues. The ends were cut back, 5 bases at V and 5 bases at J, with 6 bases in the middle. The CDR3: CASSARNEKLFF. In DNA form, the CDR3 reads TGTGCCAGTAGTGCTAGGAATGAAAAACTGTTTTTT.

The chain employs TRBV15 and TRBJ2-7; the D is unclear. The V gene's germline CDR1 is LNHNV and CDR2 YYDKDF (reference sequence). V lost 6 bases to trimming and J lost 2 bases, with 11 bases between them. CDR3 size: 13 residues. The CDR3 region has the DNA TGTGCCACCAGGTCCGGGCTCGCCTACGAGCAGTACTTC. This translates into CATRSGLAYEQYF.

The genes are TRBV29-1 and TRBJ1-5, with D tentatively TRBD1 (6 bases). The length of the CDR3 is 13 residues. The V gene lost 6 bases and the J gene lost 0 bases, with 9 bases spanning the gap. The germline gives CDR1 SQVTM, CDR2 ANQGSEA. CDR3 sequence: CSVRQDSNQPQHF. The CDR3 DNA reads as TGCAGCGTAAGACAGGATAGCAATCAGCCCCAGCATTTT.

This clone was seen a few times. Other DNA sequences in the sample encode the same CDR3. The gene calls are TRBV29-1 and TRBJ2-2; D is uncertain. CDR3 length: 11 amino acids. Between the trimmed V and J ends, which lost 4 bases and 1 base, there was a span of 1 base. Germline V gene lookup returns CDR1 SQVTM and CDR2 ANQGSEA. The CDR3 is CSVGNTGELFF. The DNA for the CDR3 is TGCAGCGTTGGGAACACCGGGGAGCTGTTTTTT.

J is TRBJ1-5 and V is TRBV7-2; 8 nucleotides match TRBD1. There are 12 residues in the CDR3. Losses at the gene ends were 5 bases for V and 10 bases for J; bases not matched to a gene: 4. Germline V gives CDR1 SGHTA, CDR2 FQGNSA. The CDR3 reads CASSTTGGPQHF. The CDR3 bases are TGTGCCAGCAGCACCACAGGGGGACCCCAGCATTTT. The complete variable domain, with remaining parts taken from reference TRBV7-2 and TRBJ1-5, reads GAGVSQSPSNKVTEKGKDVELRCDPISGHTALYWYRQSLGQGLEFLIYFQGNSAPDKSGLPSDRFSAERTGGSVSTLTIQRTQQEDSAVYLCASSTTGGPQHFGDGTRLSIL.

Of note for this clone: At the DNA level, this CDR3 is encoded by other sequences in the same sample as well. V and J are TRBV9 and TRBJ2-2; D gene ambiguous. Germline V gene lookup returns CDR1 SGDLS and CDR2 YYNGEE. The CDR3 runs 12 residues. The V end was cut by 0 bases, the J end by 5 bases, with 2 bases between. CDR3 sequence: CASSVGTGELFF. The DNA for the CDR3 is TGTGCCAGCAGCGTAGGGACCGGGGAGCTGTTTTTT.

This clone showed up just a few times. J is TRBJ2-2 and V is TRBV4-3, with D possibly being TRBD2 (6 bases). The germline V and J ends were trimmed by 0 bases and 7 bases, with 12 bases remaining between them. The CDR3 has 15 amino acids. From germline, CDR1 is LGHNA and CDR2 YSLEER. In DNA, the CDR3 is TGCGCCAGCAGCCAAGAGGAGGGATTCGGCGGGGAGCTGTTTTTT. This gives the protein CASSQEEGFGGELFF.

Turning to this clone: The junction shows a germline mismatch at one end, possibly a read error. V and J are TRBV7-9 and TRBJ1-5; D remains unclear. CDR1 and CDR2 (germline): SEHNR, FQNEAQ (reference sequence). This CDR3 is 12 amino acids long. CDR3 nucleotide sequence: TGTGCCAGCAGTTTAGCTTTTCAGCCCCAGCATTTT. Its protein is CASSLAFQPQHF.

V is TRBV7-6 and J is TRBJ1-3; unclear D gene. This CDR3 spans 12 amino acids. Per the germline V gene, CDR1 is SGHVS and CDR2 is FNYEAQ. Trimming left V 8 bases short and J 0 bases short, with 5 bases between. As DNA, the CDR3 is TGTGCCAGCGGAAGCTCTGGAAACACCATATATTTT. Translated, it gives CASGSSGNTIYF.

This clone was counted a few times. The V call is TRBV4-3, the J call TRBJ2-7; tentative D call: TRBD1 (5 bases). The CDR3 spans 17 residues. Germline CDR1 reads LGHNA; CDR2 reads YSLEER. With 0 bases removed from V and 3 bases from J, the gap between germline ends came to 18 bases. CDR3 nucleotide sequence: TGCGCCAGCAGCCAAGATCAGTCGACAGTTAGGGTCTACGAGCAGTACTTC. As protein: CASSQDQSTVRVYEQYF.

This clone has a handful of counts. The chain combines TRBV5-1 with TRBJ1-4, with a possible D match to TRBD1 (6 bases). The V and J ends lost 3 bases and 7 bases respectively, with 13 bases between them. This CDR3 is 14 amino acids long. Germline CDR1 SGHRS, CDR2 YFSETQ. The CDR3 DNA sequence: TGCGCCAGCAGCTCACAGGGAAGAAGTGAAAAACTGTTTTTT. The encoded protein is CASSSQGRSEKLFF. Full variable domain (outside the CDR3, taken from reference TRBV5-1 and TRBJ1-4): KAGVTQTPRYLIKTRGQQVTLSCSPISGHRSVSWYQQTPGQGLQFLFEYFSETQRNKGNFPGRFSGRQFSNSRSEMNVSTLELGDSALYLCASSSQGRSEKLFFGSGTQLSVL.

This clone was counted a few times. The chain couples TRBV5-1 to TRBJ1-3; the D is unclear. The length of the CDR3 is 16 residues. Trimming removed 0 bases from V and 3 bases from J, with 13 bases in between. The V gene's germline CDR1 is SGHRS and CDR2 YFSETQ. The CDR3 protein is CASSLDAAASGNTIYF. Written as DNA, the CDR3 is TGCGCCAGCAGCTTGGATGCAGCAGCGAGTGGAAACACCATATATTTT. Combining the CDR3 with reference TRBV5-1 and TRBJ1-3 gives the whole variable domain KAGVTQTPRYLIKTRGQQVTLSCSPISGHRSVSWYQQTPGQGLQFLFEYFSETQRNKGNFPGRFSGRQFSNSRSEMNVSTLELGDSALYLCASSLDAAASGNTIYFGEGSWLTVV.

The rearrangement joins TRBV7-7 to TRBJ2-1; 11 bases agree with TRBD2. This CDR3 region has 16 residues. CDR1 and CDR2 from the germline V gene are SSHAT and FNYEAQ (reference sequence). Trimming at V came to 5 bases and at J to 7 bases, leaving 10 bases not matched to a gene. The CDR3 loop reads CASSPHSGGAGNEQFF. CDR3 nucleotides: TGTGCCAGCAGCCCACATAGCGGGGGGGCAGGGAATGAGCAGTTCTTC.

This clone was picked up a small number of times. DNA for the CDR3: TGTGCCAGCAGCTTGACAGGGTCTAGCTCCTACGAGCAGTACTTC. The encoded protein is CASSLTGSSSYEQYF. The V gene is TRBV7-8, the J gene TRBJ2-7, with TRBD1 matching over 7 bases. CDR1 and CDR2 from the germline V gene are SGHVS and FQNEAQ. With V trimmed by 3 bases and J by 0 bases, 5 bases remained unmatched. CDR3 length: 15 amino acids.